Sequencing of this T cell receptor beta chain was carried out in a study of blood T cell repertoires in COVID-19. This clone was recorded only once. Authors' methods: Researchers report that nucleated cell counts were estimated from reference gene primer amplification. Sequencing was performed with immunoSEQ multiplex PCR; in TCRdb, only in-frame clones are kept and a portion is missing. That table is the source of V, J and clone size, and D and trimming were worked out from the DNA. The repertoire holds 150,000 or so clones, with roughly 80% as singletons. Source material: peripheral blood. The receptor was isolated from a woman of 80 years or more with acute or convalescent COVID-19.

CDR3: CASSTFTVITGIREDTQYF. The CDR3 DNA sequence: TGTGCCAGCAGCACCTTCACAGTCATTACAGGGATCCGGGAAGATACGCAGTATTTT. This chain uses TRBV11-2 with TRBJ2-3, with D tentatively TRBD1 (6 bases). CDR3 length equals 19 residues. The V and J ends lost 5 bases and 5 bases respectively, with 29 bases between them. CDR1 and CDR2 (germline): SGHAT, FQNNGV.